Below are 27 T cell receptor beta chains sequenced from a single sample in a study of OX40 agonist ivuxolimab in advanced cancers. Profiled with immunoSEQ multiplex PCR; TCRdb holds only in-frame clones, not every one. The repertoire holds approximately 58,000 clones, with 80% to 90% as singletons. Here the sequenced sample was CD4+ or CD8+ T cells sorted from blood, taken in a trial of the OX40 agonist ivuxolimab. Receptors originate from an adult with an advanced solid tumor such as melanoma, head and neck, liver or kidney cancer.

CDR3 sequence (DNA): TGTGCCAGCAGAGGGACCGGGCGACACGGCTACACCTTC. It codes for CASRGTGRHGYTF. This chain connects TRBV6-5 to TRBJ1-2, with D possibly matching TRBD1 (5 bases). CDR3 length: 13 amino acids. V was trimmed by 6 bases and J by 8 bases, leaving 16 bases between them. Germline CDR1 MNHEY, CDR2 SVGAGI.

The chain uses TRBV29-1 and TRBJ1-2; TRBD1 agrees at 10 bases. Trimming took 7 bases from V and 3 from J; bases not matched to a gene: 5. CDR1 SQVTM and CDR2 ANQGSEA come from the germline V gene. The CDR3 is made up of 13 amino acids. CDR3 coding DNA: TGCAGCGCCCGGACAGGGGGGGACTATGGCTACACCTTC. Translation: CSARTGGDYGYTF.

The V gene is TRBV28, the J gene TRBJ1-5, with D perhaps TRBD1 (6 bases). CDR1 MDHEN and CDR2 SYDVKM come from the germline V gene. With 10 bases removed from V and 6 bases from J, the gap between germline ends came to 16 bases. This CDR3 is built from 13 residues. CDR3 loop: CATSSGAPQPQHF. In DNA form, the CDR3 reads TGTGCCACTTCTTCGGGGGCGCCTCAGCCCCAGCATTTT.

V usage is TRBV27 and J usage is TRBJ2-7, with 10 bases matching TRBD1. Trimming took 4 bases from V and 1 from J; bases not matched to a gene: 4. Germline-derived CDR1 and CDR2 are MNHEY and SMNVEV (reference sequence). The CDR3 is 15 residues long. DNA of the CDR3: TGTGCCAGCAGTTCCCGGGACAGGGGATCCTACGAGCAGTACTTC. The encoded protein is CASSSRDRGSYEQYF.

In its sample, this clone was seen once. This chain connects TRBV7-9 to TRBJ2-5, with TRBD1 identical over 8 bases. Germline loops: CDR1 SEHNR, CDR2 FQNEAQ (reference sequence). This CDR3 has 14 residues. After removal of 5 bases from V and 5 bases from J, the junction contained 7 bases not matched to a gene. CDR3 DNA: TGTGCCAGCAGCAGGACAGGGATTCGGGAGACCCAGTACTTC. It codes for CASSRTGIRETQYF.

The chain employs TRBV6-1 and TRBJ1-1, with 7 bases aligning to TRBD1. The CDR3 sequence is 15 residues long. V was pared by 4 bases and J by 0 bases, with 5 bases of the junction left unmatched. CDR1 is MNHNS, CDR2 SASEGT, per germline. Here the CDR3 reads CASSGPGTVNTEAFF. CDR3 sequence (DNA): TGTGCCAGCAGTGGCCCAGGGACAGTGAACACTGAAGCTTTCTTT.

CDR3 nucleotide sequence: TGTGCCAGCAGCAGGACGACAGGGGGGGATGAAAAACTGTTTTTT. This encodes CASSRTTGGDEKLFF. The chain recombines TRBV7-9 with TRBJ1-4, with TRBD1 identical over 9 bases. The germline gives CDR1 SEHNR, CDR2 FQNEAQ (reference sequence). V was clipped by 5 bases and J by 6 bases; unmatched bases: 7. The CDR3 totals 15 residues. The complete variable domain, with remaining parts taken from reference TRBV7-9 and TRBJ1-4, reads DTGVSQNPRHKITKRGQNVTFRCDPISEHNRLYWYRQTLGQGPEFLTYFQNEAQLEKSRLLSDRFSAERPKGSFSTLEIQRTEQGDSAMYLCASSRTTGGDEKLFFGSGTQLSVL.

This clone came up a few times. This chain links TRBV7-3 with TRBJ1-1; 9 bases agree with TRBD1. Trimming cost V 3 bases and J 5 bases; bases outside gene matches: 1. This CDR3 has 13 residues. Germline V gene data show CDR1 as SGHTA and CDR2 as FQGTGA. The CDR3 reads CASSLDRGTEAFF. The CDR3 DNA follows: TGTGCCAGCAGCTTGGACAGGGGAACTGAAGCTTTCTTT. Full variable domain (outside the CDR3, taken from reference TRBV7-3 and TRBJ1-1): GAGVSQTPSNKVTEKGKYVELRCDPISGHTALYWYRQSLGQGPEFLIYFQGTGAADDSGLPNDRFFAVRPEGSVSTLKIQRTERGDSAVYLCASSLDRGTEAFFGQGTRLTVV.

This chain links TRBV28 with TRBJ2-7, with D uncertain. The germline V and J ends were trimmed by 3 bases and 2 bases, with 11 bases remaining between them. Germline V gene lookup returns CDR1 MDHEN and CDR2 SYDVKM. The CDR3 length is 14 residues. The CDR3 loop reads CASSFSTPPYEQYF. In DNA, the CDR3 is TGTGCCAGCAGTTTCTCTACTCCCCCCTACGAGCAGTACTTC. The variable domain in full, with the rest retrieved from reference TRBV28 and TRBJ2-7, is DVKVTQSSRYLVKRTGEKVFLECVQDMDHENMFWYRQDPGLGLRLIYFSYDVKMKEKGDIPEGYSVSREKKERFSLILESASTNQTSMYLCASSFSTPPYEQYFGPGTRLTVT.

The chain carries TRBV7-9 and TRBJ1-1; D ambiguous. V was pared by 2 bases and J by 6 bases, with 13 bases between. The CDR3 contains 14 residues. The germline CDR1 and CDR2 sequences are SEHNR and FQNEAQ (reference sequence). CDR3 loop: CASSLRTLTSEAFF. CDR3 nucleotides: TGTGCCAGCAGCTTAAGGACCCTCACGTCTGAAGCTTTCTTT. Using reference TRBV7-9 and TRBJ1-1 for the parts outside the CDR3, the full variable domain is DTGVSQNPRHKITKRGQNVTFRCDPISEHNRLYWYRQTLGQGPEFLTYFQNEAQLEKSRLLSDRFSAERPKGSFSTLEIQRTEQGDSAMYLCASSLRTLTSEAFFGQGTRLTVV.

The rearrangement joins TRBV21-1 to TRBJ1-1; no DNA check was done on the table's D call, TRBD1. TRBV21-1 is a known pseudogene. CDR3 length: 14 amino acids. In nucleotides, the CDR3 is TGTGCCAGCAGCAGGGGACAGGGACACACTGAAGCTTTCTTT. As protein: CASSRGQGHTEAFF.

The CDR3 here is CAFLGSGYNEQFF. The CDR3 DNA is TGTGCCTTTTTAGGTAGCGGATACAATGAGCAGTTCTTC. The rearrangement links TRBV30 to TRBJ2-1; D may be TRBD2 (6 bases). The V gene's germline CDR1 is GTSNPN and CDR2 SVGIG (reference sequence). This CDR3 spans 13 amino acids. With 7 bases removed from V and 4 bases from J, the gap between germline ends came to 14 bases.

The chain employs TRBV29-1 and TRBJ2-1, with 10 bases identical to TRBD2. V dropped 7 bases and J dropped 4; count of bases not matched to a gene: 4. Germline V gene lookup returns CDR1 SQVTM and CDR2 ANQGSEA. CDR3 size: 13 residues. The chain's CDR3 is CSGTSGVYNEQFF. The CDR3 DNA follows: TGCAGCGGTACTAGCGGGGTTTACAATGAGCAGTTCTTC.

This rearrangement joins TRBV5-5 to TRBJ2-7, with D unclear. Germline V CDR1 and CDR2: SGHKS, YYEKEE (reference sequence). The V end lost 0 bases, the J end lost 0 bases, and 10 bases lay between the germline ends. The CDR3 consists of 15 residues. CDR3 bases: TGTGCCAGCAGCTTGGGGCCTGCGAGCTCCTACGAGCAGTACTTC. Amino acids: CASSLGPASSYEQYF.

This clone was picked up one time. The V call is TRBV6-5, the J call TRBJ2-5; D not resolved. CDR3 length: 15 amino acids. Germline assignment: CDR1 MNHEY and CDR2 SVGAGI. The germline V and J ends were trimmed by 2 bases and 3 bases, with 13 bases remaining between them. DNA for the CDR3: TGTGCCAGCAGTTACCCCAAGGATGGGGAAGAGACCCAGTACTTC. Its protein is CASSYPKDGEETQYF.

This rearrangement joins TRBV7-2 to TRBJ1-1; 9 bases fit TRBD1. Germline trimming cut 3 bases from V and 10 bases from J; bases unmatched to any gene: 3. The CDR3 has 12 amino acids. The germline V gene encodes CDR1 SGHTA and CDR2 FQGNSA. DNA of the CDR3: TGTGCCAGCAGCTTTCTGGACAGGGGAGCTTTCTTT. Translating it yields CASSFLDRGAFF.

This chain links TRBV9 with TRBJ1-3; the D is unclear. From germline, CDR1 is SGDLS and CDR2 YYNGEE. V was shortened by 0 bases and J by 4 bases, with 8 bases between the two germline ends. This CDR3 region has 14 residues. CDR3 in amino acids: CASSVVSGGNTIYF. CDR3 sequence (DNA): TGTGCCAGCAGCGTAGTGAGTGGAGGAAACACCATATATTTT.

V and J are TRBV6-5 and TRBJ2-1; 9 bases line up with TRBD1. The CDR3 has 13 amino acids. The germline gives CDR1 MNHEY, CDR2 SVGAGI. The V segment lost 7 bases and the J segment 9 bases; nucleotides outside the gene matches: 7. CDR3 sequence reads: CASTGTGIGEQFF. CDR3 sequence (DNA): TGTGCCAGCACTGGGACAGGGATTGGTGAGCAGTTCTTC.

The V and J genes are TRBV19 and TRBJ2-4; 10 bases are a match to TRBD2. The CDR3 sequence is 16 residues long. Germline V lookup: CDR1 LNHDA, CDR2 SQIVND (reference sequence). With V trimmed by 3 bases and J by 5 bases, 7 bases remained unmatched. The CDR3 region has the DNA TGTGCCAGTAGTATGAGCGGGAGGGGAGTTGAAAACATTCAGTACTTC. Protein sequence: CASSMSGRGVENIQYF.

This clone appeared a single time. The CDR3 DNA is TGTGCCAGCAGTTACTCGGGGCAGGGCTTAGCCTACGAGCAGTACTTC. Translation: CASSYSGQGLAYEQYF. The chain joins TRBV6-5 to TRBJ2-7, with a possible D match to TRBD1 (5 bases). V lost 0 bases and J lost 2, with 14 bases in between. CDR1 is MNHEY, CDR2 SVGAGI, per germline. This CDR3 is built from 16 residues.

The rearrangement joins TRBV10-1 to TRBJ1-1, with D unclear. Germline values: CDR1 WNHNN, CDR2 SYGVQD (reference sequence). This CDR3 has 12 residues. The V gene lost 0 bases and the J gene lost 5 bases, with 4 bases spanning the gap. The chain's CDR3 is CASSESGTEAFF. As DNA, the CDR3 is TGCGCCAGCAGTGAGTCCGGGACTGAAGCTTTCTTT.

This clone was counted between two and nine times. CDR3 residues: CSVRGLTEAFF. The DNA of the CDR3 is TGCAGCGTAAGGGGGCTCACTGAAGCTTTCTTT. The chain links TRBV29-1 to TRBJ1-1; TRBD1 matches 7 bases. From germline, CDR1 is SQVTM and CDR2 ANQGSEA. The CDR3 is 11 amino acids. V lost 6 bases to trimming and J lost 4 bases; unmatched junction nucleotides: 2.

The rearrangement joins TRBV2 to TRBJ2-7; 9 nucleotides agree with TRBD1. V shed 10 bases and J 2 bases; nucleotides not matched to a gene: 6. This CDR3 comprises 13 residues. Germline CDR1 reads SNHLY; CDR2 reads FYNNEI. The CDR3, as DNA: TGTGCCACCTCGGGACAGGGAGCCTACGAGCAGTACTTC. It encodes CATSGQGAYEQYF.

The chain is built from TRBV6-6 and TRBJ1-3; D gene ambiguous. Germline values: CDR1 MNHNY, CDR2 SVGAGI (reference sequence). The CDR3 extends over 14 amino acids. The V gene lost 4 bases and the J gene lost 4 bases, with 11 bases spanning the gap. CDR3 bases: TGTGCCAGCAGTTTAGAGGATAGAGGAAACACCATATATTTT. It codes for CASSLEDRGNTIYF.

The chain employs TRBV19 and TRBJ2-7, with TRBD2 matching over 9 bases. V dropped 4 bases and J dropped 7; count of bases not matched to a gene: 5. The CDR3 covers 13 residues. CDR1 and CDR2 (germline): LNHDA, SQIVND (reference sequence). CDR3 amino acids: CASSTSGAGEQYF. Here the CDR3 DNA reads TGTGCCAGTAGTACTAGCGGGGCAGGGGAGCAGTACTTC.

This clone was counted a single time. CDR3 DNA sequence: TGTGCCTGGACCCTAGGGGTAGCAACTAATGAAAAACTGTTTTTT. Its protein is CAWTLGVATNEKLFF. The chain employs TRBV30 and TRBJ1-4; D possibly corresponds to TRBD1 (5 bases). Germline CDR1 reads GTSNPN; CDR2 reads SVGIG (reference sequence). Trimming stripped 4 bases from V and 0 bases from J, with 12 bases between. The CDR3 has 15 residues. Using reference TRBV30 and TRBJ1-4 for the parts outside the CDR3, the full variable domain is SQTIHQWPATLVQPVGSPLSLECTVEGTSNPNLYWYRQAAGRGLQLLFYSVGIGQISSEVPQNLSASRPQDRQFILSSKKLLLSDSGFYLCAWTLGVATNEKLFFGSGTQLSVL.

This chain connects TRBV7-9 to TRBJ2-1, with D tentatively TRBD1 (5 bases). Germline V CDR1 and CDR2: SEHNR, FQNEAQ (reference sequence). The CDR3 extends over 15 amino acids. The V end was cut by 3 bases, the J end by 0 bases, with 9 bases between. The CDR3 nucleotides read TGTGCCAGCAGCTTTGGGGCGTCCTCCTACAATGAGCAGTTCTTC. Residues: CASSFGASSYNEQFF. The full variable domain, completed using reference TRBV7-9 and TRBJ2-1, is DTGVSQNPRHKITKRGQNVTFRCDPISEHNRLYWYRQTLGQGPEFLTYFQNEAQLEKSRLLSDRFSAERPKGSFSTLEIQRTEQGDSAMYLCASSFGASSYNEQFFGPGTRLTVL.